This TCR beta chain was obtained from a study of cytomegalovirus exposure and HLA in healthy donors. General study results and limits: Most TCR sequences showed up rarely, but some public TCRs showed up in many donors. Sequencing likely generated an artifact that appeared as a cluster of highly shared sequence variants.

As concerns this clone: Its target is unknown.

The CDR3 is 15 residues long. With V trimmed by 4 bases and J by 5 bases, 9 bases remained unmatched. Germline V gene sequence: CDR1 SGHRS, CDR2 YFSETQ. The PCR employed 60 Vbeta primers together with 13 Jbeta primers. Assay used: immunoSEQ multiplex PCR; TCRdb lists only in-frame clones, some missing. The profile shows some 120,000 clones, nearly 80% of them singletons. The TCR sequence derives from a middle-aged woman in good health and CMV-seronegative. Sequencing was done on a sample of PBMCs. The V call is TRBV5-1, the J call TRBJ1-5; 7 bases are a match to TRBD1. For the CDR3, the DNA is TGCGCCAGCAGCCTTGGCCAGGGGGTCTATCAGCCCCAGCATTTT. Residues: CASSLGQGVYQPQHF.